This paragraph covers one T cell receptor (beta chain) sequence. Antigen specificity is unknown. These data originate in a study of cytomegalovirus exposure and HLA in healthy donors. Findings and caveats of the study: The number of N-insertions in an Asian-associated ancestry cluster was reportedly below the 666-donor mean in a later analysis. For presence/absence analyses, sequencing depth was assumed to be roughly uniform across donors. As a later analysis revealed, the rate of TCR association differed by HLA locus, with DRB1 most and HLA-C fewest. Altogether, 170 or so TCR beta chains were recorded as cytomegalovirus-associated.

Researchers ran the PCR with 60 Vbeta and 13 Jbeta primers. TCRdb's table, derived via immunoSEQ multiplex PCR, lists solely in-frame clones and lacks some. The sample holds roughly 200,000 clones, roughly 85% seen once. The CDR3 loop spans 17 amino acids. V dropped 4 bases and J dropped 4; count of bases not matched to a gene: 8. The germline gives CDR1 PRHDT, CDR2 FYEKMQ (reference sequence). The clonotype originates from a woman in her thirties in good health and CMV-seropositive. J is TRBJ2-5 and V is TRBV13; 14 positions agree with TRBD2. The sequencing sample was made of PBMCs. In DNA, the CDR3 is TGTGCCAGCAGCTCGTCAATCGGACTAGCGGGAGGAGAGACCCAGTACTTC. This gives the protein CASSSSIGLAGGETQYF.